This T cell receptor beta chain comes out of a study of blood T cell repertoires in COVID-19. For the study at large: The United States, Italy and Spain were the sources of the acute and convalescent COVID-19 samples.

In the study's own analysis: Amplification of reference gene primers was used by the study to estimate nucleated cell counts. Some clones are missing from TCRdb's copy, which holds only in-frame ones; the method was immunoSEQ multiplex PCR. Clone size and V and J calls were adopted from that table, with D and trimming inferred from the DNA. The sample holds some 160,000 clones, 85% to 90% seen once. Germline trimming cut 6 bases from V and 0 bases from J; bases unmatched to any gene: 5. Looked up from germline, CDR1 is MNHEY and CDR2 is SVGEGT. The CDR3 consists of 15 residues. Sequencing was carried out using peripheral blood. V is TRBV6-2 or TRBV6-3 and J is TRBJ2-1; TRBD2 matches 7 bases. This clonotype was obtained from a woman aged 60-75 years with active COVID-19. Here the CDR3 DNA reads TGTGCCAGCAGCCCGGGCGGGAGCTCCTACAATGAGCAGTTCTTC. Protein: CASSPGGSSYNEQFF.